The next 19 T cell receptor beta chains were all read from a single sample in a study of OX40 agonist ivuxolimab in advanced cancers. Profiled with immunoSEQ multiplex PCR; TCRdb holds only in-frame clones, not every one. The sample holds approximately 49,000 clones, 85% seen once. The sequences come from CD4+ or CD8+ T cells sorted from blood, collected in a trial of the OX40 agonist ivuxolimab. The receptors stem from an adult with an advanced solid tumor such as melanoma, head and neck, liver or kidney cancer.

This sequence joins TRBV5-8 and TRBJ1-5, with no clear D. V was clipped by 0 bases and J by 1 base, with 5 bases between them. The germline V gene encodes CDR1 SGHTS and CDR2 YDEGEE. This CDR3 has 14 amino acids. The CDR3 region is CASSLDGSNQPQHF. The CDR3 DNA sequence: TGTGCCAGCAGCTTGGACGGGAGCAATCAGCCCCAGCATTTT.

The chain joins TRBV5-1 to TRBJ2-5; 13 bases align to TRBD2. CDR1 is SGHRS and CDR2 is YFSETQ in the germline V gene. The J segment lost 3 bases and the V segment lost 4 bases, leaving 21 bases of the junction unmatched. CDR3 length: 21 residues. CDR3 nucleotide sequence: TGCGCCAGCAGCACCCCGACTAGCGGGGGGCAACTCCAGCCGAAGGAAGAGACCCAGTACTTC. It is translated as CASSTPTSGGQLQPKEETQYF.

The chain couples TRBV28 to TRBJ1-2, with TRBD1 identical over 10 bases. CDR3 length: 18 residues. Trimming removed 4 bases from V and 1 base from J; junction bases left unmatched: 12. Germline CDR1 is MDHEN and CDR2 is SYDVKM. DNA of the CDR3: TGTGCCAGCAGTTCCTCCGGGACAGGGGTCAACCGTAACTATGGCTACACCTTC. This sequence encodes CASSSSGTGVNRNYGYTF.

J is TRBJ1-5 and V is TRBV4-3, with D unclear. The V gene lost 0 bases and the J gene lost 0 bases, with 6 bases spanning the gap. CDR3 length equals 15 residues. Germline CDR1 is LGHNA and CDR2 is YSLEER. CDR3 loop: CASSQDTYSNQPQHF. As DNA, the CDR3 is TGCGCCAGCAGCCAAGATACTTATAGCAATCAGCCCCAGCATTTT.

CDR3 sequence: CASGLGNPNEQFF. The CDR3 DNA reads TGTGCTAGTGGTTTGGGGAACCCCAATGAGCAGTTCTTC. The chain links TRBV12-5 to TRBJ2-1; no reliable D call. This CDR3 has 13 amino acids. CDR1 and CDR2 (germline): LGHNT, FRNRAP. V was cut by 1 base and J by 6 bases, with 7 bases left in between. Using reference TRBV12-5 and TRBJ2-1 for the parts outside the CDR3, the full variable domain is DARVTQTPRHKVTEMGQEVTMRCQPILGHNTVFWYRQTMMQGLELLAYFRNRAPLDDSGMPKDRFSAEMPDATLATLKIQPSEPRDSAVYFCASGLGNPNEQFFGPGTRLTVL.

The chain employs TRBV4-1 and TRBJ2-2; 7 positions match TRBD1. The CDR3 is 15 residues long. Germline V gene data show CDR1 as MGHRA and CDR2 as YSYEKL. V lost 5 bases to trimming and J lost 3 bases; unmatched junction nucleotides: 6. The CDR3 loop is CASSYRDRDTGELFF. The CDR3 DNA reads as TGCGCCAGCAGCTACCGGGACAGAGACACCGGGGAGCTGTTTTTT.

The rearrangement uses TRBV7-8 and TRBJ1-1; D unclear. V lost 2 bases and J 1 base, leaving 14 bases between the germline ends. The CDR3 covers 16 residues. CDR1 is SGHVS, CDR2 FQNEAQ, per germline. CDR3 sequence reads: CASSLPNPIPNTEAFF. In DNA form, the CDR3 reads TGTGCCAGCAGCTTACCCAACCCTATTCCGAACACTGAAGCTTTCTTT.

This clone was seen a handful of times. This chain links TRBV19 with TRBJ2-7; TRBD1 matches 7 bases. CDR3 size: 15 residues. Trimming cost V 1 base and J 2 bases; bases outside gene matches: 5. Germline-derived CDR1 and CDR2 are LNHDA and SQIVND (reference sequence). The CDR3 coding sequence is TGTGCCAGTAGTATAGTCGGGGACAGAGCCTACGAGCAGTACTTC. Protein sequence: CASSIVGDRAYEQYF.

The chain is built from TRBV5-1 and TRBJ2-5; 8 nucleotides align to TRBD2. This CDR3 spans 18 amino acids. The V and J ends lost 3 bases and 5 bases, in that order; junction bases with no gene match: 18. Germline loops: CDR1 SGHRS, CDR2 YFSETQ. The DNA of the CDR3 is TGCGCCAGCAGCTCCCACCCGGGAATACGGGGGGGCCAGGAGACCCAGTACTTC. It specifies CASSSHPGIRGGQETQYF.

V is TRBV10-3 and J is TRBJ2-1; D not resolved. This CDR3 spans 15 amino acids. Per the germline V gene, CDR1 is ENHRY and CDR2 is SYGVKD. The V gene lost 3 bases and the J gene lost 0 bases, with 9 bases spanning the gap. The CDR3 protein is CAISDSRSSYNEQFF. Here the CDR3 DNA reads TGTGCCATCAGTGACAGCCGGAGCTCCTACAATGAGCAGTTCTTC.

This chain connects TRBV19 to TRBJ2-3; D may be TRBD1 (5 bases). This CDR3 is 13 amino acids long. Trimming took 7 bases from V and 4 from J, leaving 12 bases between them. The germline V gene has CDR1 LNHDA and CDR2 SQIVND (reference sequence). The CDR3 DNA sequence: TGTGCCAGTACTACAGGATTGCCAGATACGCAGTATTTT. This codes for CASTTGLPDTQYF.

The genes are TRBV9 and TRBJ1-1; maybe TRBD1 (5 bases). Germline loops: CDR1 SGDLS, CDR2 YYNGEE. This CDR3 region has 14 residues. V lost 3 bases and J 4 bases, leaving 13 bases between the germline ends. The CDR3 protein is CASSGGPRSTEAFF. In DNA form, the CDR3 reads TGTGCCAGCAGCGGGGGACCTAGGAGCACTGAAGCTTTCTTT.

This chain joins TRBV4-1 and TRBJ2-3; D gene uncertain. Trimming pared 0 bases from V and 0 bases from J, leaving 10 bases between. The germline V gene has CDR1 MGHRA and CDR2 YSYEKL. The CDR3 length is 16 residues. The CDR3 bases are TGCGCCAGCAGCCAAGAAACCGTTGCTAGCACAGATACGCAGTATTTT. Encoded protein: CASSQETVASTDTQYF.

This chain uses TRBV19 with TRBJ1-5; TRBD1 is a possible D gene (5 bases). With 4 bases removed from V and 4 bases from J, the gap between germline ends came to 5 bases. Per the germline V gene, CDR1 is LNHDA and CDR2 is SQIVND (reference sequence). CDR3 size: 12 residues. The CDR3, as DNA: TGTGCCAGTAGTACAGGGAATCAGCCCCAGCATTTT. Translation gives CASSTGNQPQHF.

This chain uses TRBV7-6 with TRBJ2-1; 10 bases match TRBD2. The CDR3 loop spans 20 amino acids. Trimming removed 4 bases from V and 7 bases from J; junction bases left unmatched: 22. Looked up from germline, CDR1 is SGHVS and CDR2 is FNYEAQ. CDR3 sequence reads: CASSYPVGASGGPGRNEQFF. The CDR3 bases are TGTGCCAGCAGCTACCCCGTTGGTGCTAGCGGGGGACCCGGCAGGAATGAGCAGTTCTTC.

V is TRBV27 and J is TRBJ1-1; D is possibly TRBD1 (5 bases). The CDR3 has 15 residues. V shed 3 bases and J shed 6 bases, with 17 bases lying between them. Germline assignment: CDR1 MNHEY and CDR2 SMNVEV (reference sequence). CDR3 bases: TGTGCCAGCAGTTTGGGGGGTGGGACTGGGCCTGAAGCTTTCTTT. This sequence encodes CASSLGGGTGPEAFF.

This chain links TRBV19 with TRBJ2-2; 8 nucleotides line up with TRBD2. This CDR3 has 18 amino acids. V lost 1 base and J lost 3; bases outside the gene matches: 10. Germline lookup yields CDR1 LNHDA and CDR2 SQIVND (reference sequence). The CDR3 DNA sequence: TGTGCCAGTAGTATAGGCCTCTGGGCTAGCGGGCACACCGGGGAGCTGTTTTTT. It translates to CASSIGLWASGHTGELFF.

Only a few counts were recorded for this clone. CDR3 in DNA: TGTGCCAGCAGCTCCGGGGATTCGATATTCCTTCAAGAGACCCAGTACTTC. Amino acid sequence: CASSSGDSIFLQETQYF. The V call is TRBV11-2, the J call TRBJ2-5; possible D gene TRBD2, 5 bases. The V end lost 4 bases, the J end lost 2 bases, and 20 bases lay between the germline ends. Germline CDR1 and CDR2: SGHAT and FQNNGV. The CDR3 is made up of 17 amino acids.

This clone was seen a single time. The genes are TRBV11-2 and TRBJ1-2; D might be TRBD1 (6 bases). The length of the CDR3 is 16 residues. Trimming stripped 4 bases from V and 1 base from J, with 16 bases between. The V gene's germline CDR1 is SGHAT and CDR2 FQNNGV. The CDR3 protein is CASSYYPTGINYGYTF. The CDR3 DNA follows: TGTGCCAGCAGCTACTACCCGACAGGCATTAACTATGGCTACACCTTC. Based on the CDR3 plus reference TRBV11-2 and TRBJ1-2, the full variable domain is EAGVAQSPRYKIIEKRQSVAFWCNPISGHATLYWYQQILGQGPKLLIQFQNNGVVDDSQLPKDRFSAERLKGVDSTLKIQPAKLEDSAVYLCASSYYPTGINYGYTFGSGTRLTVV.